This passage covers 9 T cell receptor beta chains from one sample sequenced in a study of shared clonotypes between healthy human individuals. Measured with immunoSEQ multiplex PCR; TCRdb has only the in-frame clones, and not every one. Counted here are around 1.5 million clones, 98% occurring once; the ten biggest clones make up roughly 0.42%. Sample: naive CD4+ T cells sorted from blood. Subset denoted: CD45RA+ positively selected. All receptors derive from a man aged 25-45 years in good health.

The chain carries TRBV5-6 and TRBJ2-3; D is tentatively TRBD1 or TRBD2 (5 bases each). V was shortened by 0 bases and J by 2 bases, with 10 bases between the two germline ends. The CDR3 runs 15 residues. Germline CDR1 reads SGHDT; CDR2 reads YYEEEE. CDR3 region: CASSLGLQATDTQYF. In DNA form, the CDR3 reads TGTGCCAGCAGCTTGGGACTACAGGCCACAGATACGCAGTATTTT.

The V and J genes are TRBV29-1 and TRBJ2-5, with D possibly matching TRBD2 (5 bases). Between the trimmed V and J ends, which lost 3 bases and 4 bases, there was a span of 12 bases. This CDR3 is 13 amino acids long. Germline CDR1 reads SQVTM; CDR2 reads ANQGSEA. The CDR3 loop is CSVDPGSGETQYF. The CDR3 coding sequence is TGCAGCGTTGACCCGGGGTCGGGAGAGACCCAGTACTTC.

This clone was detected only once. V gene TRBV18 combines with J gene TRBJ2-2; D not certain. The CDR3 runs 14 residues. Germline CDR1 and CDR2: KGHSH and LQKENI. V was shortened by 5 bases and J by 0 bases, with 7 bases between the two germline ends. The DNA for the CDR3 is TGTGCCAGCTCAAACTATGCGAACACCGGGGAGCTGTTTTTT. Translation: CASSNYANTGELFF.

The gene calls are TRBV2 and TRBJ1-3; D is undetermined. V gave up 6 bases and J gave up 9 bases, with 15 bases separating them. The germline V gene has CDR1 SNHLY and CDR2 FYNNEI. CDR3 length equals 13 residues. CDR3 in DNA: TGTGCCAGCAGGGGTGACATCGGTGGCACCATATATTTT. Its translation: CASRGDIGGTIYF.

This clone showed up just once. V gene TRBV7-9 combines with J gene TRBJ2-3; D could derive from TRBD1 or TRBD2 (7 bases each). Germline V CDR1 and CDR2: SEHNR, FQNEAQ (reference sequence). This CDR3 has 14 residues. V was trimmed by 3 bases and J by 4 bases, leaving 11 bases between them. The CDR3 loop is CASSFQGGSDTQYF. The CDR3 nucleotides read TGTGCCAGCAGCTTCCAGGGGGGGTCAGATACGCAGTATTTT.

The gene calls are TRBV28 and TRBJ2-5; D gene uncertain. V was pared by 2 bases and J by 2 bases, with 18 bases between. The length of the CDR3 is 17 residues. The germline CDR1 and CDR2 sequences are MDHEN and SYDVKM. The CDR3: CASSLPVGLPTQETQYF. CDR3 sequence (DNA): TGTGCCAGCAGTTTACCTGTGGGGTTACCAACTCAAGAGACCCAGTACTTC.

The chain uses TRBV28 and TRBJ2-3, with 10 bases fitting TRBD2. The CDR3 covers 18 residues. The ends lost 7 bases at V and 4 bases at J; junction bases unmatched: 17. Germline V CDR1 and CDR2: MDHEN, SYDVKM. This chain's CDR3 is CASTDRLAGGPHADTQYF. The CDR3 DNA reads as TGTGCCAGCACCGACAGATTAGCGGGAGGACCGCATGCAGATACGCAGTATTTT.

The chain has TRBV6-1 and TRBJ2-7; unclear D gene. The CDR3 spans 14 residues. V lost 4 bases and J 1 base, leaving 11 bases between the germline ends. Germline CDR1 MNHNS, CDR2 SASEGT. The CDR3 nucleotides are TGTGCCAGCAGTGGGGAAGGGCATTCCTACGAGCAGTACTTC. It codes for CASSGEGHSYEQYF.

This clone was observed once. The rearrangement joins TRBV29-1 to TRBJ2-2, with a tentative D call TRBD1 (6 bases). The CDR3 has 14 residues. V was trimmed by 2 bases and J by 4 bases, leaving 11 bases between them. CDR1 is SQVTM and CDR2 is ANQGSEA in the germline V gene. The CDR3 protein is CSVEQGGGTGELFF. The CDR3 bases are TGCAGCGTTGAACAAGGGGGTGGCACCGGGGAGCTGTTTTTT.